This TCR beta chain was recorded in a study of T cells after somatic rescue of genetic block. The CDR3 consists of 12 residues. V shed 2 bases and J shed 5 bases, with 6 bases lying between them. Germline V CDR1 and CDR2: SNHLY, FYNNEI. Profiling relied on immunoSEQ multiplex PCR, and the TCRdb table lists in-frame clones only, not all of them. Among roughly 92,000 clones listed, approximately 90% were seen once. Material for sequencing was peripheral blood mononuclear cells (PBMCs). The receptor comes from a woman between 18 and 29 years old. This sequence joins TRBV2 and TRBJ2-5; unclear D gene. The DNA of the CDR3 is TGTGCCAGCAGTGAAATCGGTGAGACCCAGTACTTC. This translates into CASSEIGETQYF.